The 17 T cell receptor beta chains reported below all come from one sample, sequenced in a study of blood T cell repertoires in COVID-19. Repertoires were generated with immunoSEQ multiplex PCR, while TCRdb's copy carries only in-frame clones and drops some. Of approximately 450,000 clones listed, about 89% were seen once; the top ten hold around 4.5%. Specimen: peripheral blood. These receptors were collected from a woman aged 25-40 years with acute or convalescent COVID-19.

The CDR3 bases are TGTGCCATCAAGAGGACAAATGAACAAGAGACCCAGTACTTC. As protein: CAIKRTNEQETQYF. This chain links TRBV10-3 with TRBJ2-5, with a possible D match to TRBD1 (5 bases). Germline V CDR1 and CDR2: ENHRY, SYGVKD. This CDR3 is built from 14 residues. Trimming stripped 7 bases from V and 2 bases from J, with 14 bases between.

The V and J genes are TRBV19 and TRBJ2-2, with 9 bases identical to TRBD1. The germline V gene encodes CDR1 LNHDA and CDR2 SQIVND (reference sequence). CDR3 length equals 14 residues. The junction had 4 bases not matched to a gene; V was cut back by 5 bases and J by 6 bases. The CDR3 here is CASSRDRVSGELFF. The CDR3 DNA reads TGTGCCAGTAGTCGGGACAGGGTTTCCGGGGAGCTGTTTTTT.

The rearrangement uses TRBV11-2 and TRBJ2-1; D unresolved. The length of the CDR3 is 15 residues. Germline V gene sequence: CDR1 SGHAT, CDR2 FQNNGV. V was clipped by 1 base and J by 7 bases, with 14 bases between them. This chain's CDR3 is CASSLGRRIGNEQFF. CDR3 in DNA: TGTGCCAGCAGCTTAGGCCGGCGGATTGGTAATGAGCAGTTCTTC. The entire variable domain, with the rest obtained from reference TRBV11-2 and TRBJ2-1, is as follows: EAGVAQSPRYKIIEKRQSVAFWCNPISGHATLYWYQQILGQGPKLLIQFQNNGVVDDSQLPKDRFSAERLKGVDSTLKIQPAKLEDSAVYLCASSLGRRIGNEQFFGPGTRLTVL.

This chain uses TRBV12-3 or TRBV12-4 with TRBJ2-5; D not certain. Trimming pared 3 bases from V and 4 bases from J, leaving 6 bases between. There are 12 residues in the CDR3. Here the CDR3 reads CASSFAGETQYF. The DNA of the CDR3 is TGTGCCAGCAGTTTCGCCGGAGAGACCCAGTACTTC.

The chain recombines TRBV11-3 with TRBJ1-1, with D possibly TRBD1 on 6 matching bases. The CDR3 is 13 residues long. Trimming stripped 3 bases from V and 6 bases from J, with 11 bases between. Germline CDR1 and CDR2: SGHNT and YENEEA. CDR3 sequence reads: CASSLGAAAEAFF. The CDR3 region has the DNA TGTGCCAGCAGCTTGGGGGCGGCAGCTGAAGCTTTCTTT. The full variable domain, in which reference TRBV11-3 and TRBJ1-1 provide the parts outside the CDR3, is EAGVVQSPRYKIIEKKQPVAFWCNPISGHNTLYWYLQNLGQGPELLIRYENEEAVDDSQLPKDRFSAERLKGVDSTLKIQPAELGDSAVYLCASSLGAAAEAFFGQGTRLTVV.

The chain uses TRBV21-1 and TRBJ2-5; the D segment call TRBD2 is taken from the table without a DNA check. TRBV21-1 is described as a pseudogene. This CDR3 comprises 16 residues. In DNA form, the CDR3 reads TGTGCCAGCAGCAACTATCTAACTAGCGGCCTAGAGACCCAGTACTTC. The encoded protein is CASSNYLTSGLETQYF.

The chain links TRBV14 to TRBJ1-2; D perhaps matches TRBD1 (6 bases). The CDR3 is 13 residues long. From germline, CDR1 is SGHDN and CDR2 FVKESK. The germline V and J ends were trimmed by 6 bases and 4 bases, with 12 bases remaining between them. The CDR3 nucleotides read TGTGCCAGCAGGCCGACAGGTTCCTATGGCTACACCTTC. Its protein product is CASRPTGSYGYTF.

The V gene is TRBV13, the J gene TRBJ1-2, with TRBD1 matching over 7 bases. CDR1 is PRHDT, CDR2 FYEKMQ, per germline (reference sequence). The J segment lost 3 bases and the V segment lost 4 bases, leaving 8 bases of the junction unmatched. This CDR3 spans 15 amino acids. The CDR3 here is CASSSRTGLDYGYTF. CDR3 nucleotide sequence: TGTGCCAGCAGCTCCCGGACAGGTTTGGACTATGGCTACACCTTC.

The CDR3 region is CATSGTDRARDTQYF. The CDR3 DNA sequence: TGTGCCACCAGTGGTACTGACAGGGCGAGGGATACGCAGTATTTT. V gene TRBV24-1 combines with J gene TRBJ2-3, with 7 bases that match TRBD1. The germline V gene encodes CDR1 KGHDR and CDR2 SFDVKD. With V trimmed by 5 bases and J by 6 bases, 10 bases remained unmatched. The CDR3 extends over 15 amino acids.

This sequence joins TRBV4-2 and TRBJ2-1, with a tentative D call TRBD1 (6 bases). The CDR3 consists of 12 residues. Germline V gene data show CDR1 as LGHNA and CDR2 as YNFKEQ. V was shortened by 4 bases and J by 9 bases, with 10 bases between the two germline ends. The CDR3 sequence is CASSLQGSEQFF. The CDR3 DNA reads TGTGCCAGCAGCCTACAGGGAAGTGAGCAGTTCTTC.

This chain connects TRBV2 to TRBJ2-6, with 11 bases aligning to TRBD2. With V trimmed by 3 bases and J by 2 bases, 3 bases remained unmatched. The CDR3 sequence is 17 residues long. Germline CDR1 is SNHLY and CDR2 is FYNNEI. As DNA, the CDR3 is TGTGCCAGCAGTGATAGCGGGGGGGCAACTGGGGCCAACGTCCTGACTTTC. Encoded protein: CASSDSGGATGANVLTF.

V usage is TRBV7-2 and J usage is TRBJ1-5, with 8 bases fitting TRBD1. This CDR3 contains 14 residues. The V gene end was trimmed by 3 bases and the J gene end by 4 bases; junction bases not matched to a gene: 2. Germline V lookup: CDR1 SGHTA, CDR2 FQGNSA. The CDR3 region is CASSFTGGNQPQHF. In DNA form, the CDR3 reads TGTGCCAGCAGCTTCACAGGGGGAAATCAGCCCCAGCATTTT.

The chain has TRBV13 and TRBJ2-3, with 7 bases matching TRBD2. After removal of 5 bases from V and 4 bases from J, the junction contained 9 bases not matched to a gene. The CDR3 is 15 residues long. CDR1 is PRHDT and CDR2 is FYEKMQ in the germline V gene (reference sequence). The CDR3 DNA reads as TGTGCCAGCAGCCCTCCGGGGGAGGGTGCAGATACGCAGTATTTT. Its translation is CASSPPGEGADTQYF.

The chain employs TRBV4-1 and TRBJ1-3, with D uncertain. Germline V CDR1 and CDR2: MGHRA, YSYEKL. V lost 4 bases and J lost 0, with 10 bases in between. The CDR3 contains 15 residues. DNA for the CDR3: TGCGCCAGCAGCCGACAAGGTAACTCTGGAAACACCATATATTTT. This codes for CASSRQGNSGNTIYF.

The V gene is TRBV6-2 or TRBV6-3, the J gene TRBJ1-4, with a weak D call TRBD1 (6 bases). Trimming left V 2 bases short and J 11 bases short, with 15 bases between. CDR1 is MNHEY, CDR2 SVGEGT, per germline. This CDR3 has 14 residues. In DNA form, the CDR3 reads TGTGCCAGCAGTTACGGCGACGCCCAGGGGAAACTGTTTTTT. Encoded protein: CASSYGDAQGKLFF.

This clone has only one observation. The chain uses TRBV29-1 and TRBJ1-4; 7 nucleotides agree with TRBD1. The CDR3 length is 15 residues. Germline V gene data show CDR1 as SQVTM and CDR2 as ANQGSEA. V trimming: 4 bases; J trimming: 5 bases; junction bases outside the gene matches: 10. CDR3 loop: CSVVLYGTENEKLFF. In DNA form, the CDR3 reads TGCAGCGTTGTTCTTTACGGGACAGAGAATGAAAAACTGTTTTTT.

The rearrangement joins TRBV30 to TRBJ1-1; TRBD1 might be the D (5 bases). With 4 bases removed from V and 2 bases from J, the gap between germline ends came to 17 bases. The CDR3 runs to 15 residues. Germline V CDR1 and CDR2: GTSNPN, SVGIG (reference sequence). CDR3 in amino acids: CAWIPGILKNTEAFF. The CDR3 nucleotides are TGTGCCTGGATCCCAGGGATCCTTAAAAACACTGAAGCTTTCTTT. Full variable domain (missing parts from reference TRBV30 and TRBJ1-1): SQTIHQWPATLVQPVGSPLSLECTVEGTSNPNLYWYRQAAGRGLQLLFYSVGIGQISSEVPQNLSASRPQDRQFILSSKKLLLSDSGFYLCAWIPGILKNTEAFFGQGTRLTVV.